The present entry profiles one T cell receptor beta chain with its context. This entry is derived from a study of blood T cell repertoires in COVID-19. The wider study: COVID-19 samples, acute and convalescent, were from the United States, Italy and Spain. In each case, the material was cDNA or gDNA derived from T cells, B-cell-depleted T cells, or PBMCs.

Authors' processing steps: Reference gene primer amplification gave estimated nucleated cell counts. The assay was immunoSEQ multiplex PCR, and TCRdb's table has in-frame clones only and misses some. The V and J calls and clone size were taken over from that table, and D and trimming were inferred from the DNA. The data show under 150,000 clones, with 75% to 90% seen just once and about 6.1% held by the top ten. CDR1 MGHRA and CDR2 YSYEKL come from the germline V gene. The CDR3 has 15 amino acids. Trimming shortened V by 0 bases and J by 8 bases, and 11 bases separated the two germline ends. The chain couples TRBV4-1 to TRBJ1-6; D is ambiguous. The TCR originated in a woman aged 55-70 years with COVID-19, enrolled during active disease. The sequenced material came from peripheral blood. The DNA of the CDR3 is TGCGCCAGCAGCCAAGATCGAAGAGATTATTCACCCCTCCACTTT. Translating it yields CASSQDRRDYSPLHF.